A single T cell receptor (beta chain) is shown here with its context. Its specific antigen is unknown. No clone much larger than this one lies a single base away; base qualities are absent. This record belongs to a study of blood T cells in healthy people across ages (dated by TCRdb to 2015 to 2017). About the investigation overall: In model experiments, roughly one uniquely barcoded TCR beta cDNA molecule per two T cells was captured by template switching. The study measured age-related changes in TCR beta repertoire diversity using deep sequencing normalized with unique cDNA molecular identifiers. The donors were split into four age groups: young (average about 16 years), middle-aged (over 35), aged (approximately 59) and long-lived (over 80). To avoid experimental bias, donors of different ages were spread randomly across the sequencing lanes. Two additional independent replicas of 1 million unique cDNA reads from the same blood draw were analyzed for two donors (one aged 18 to 29 and one aged 80 or older).

CDR1 is given as DFQATT and CDR2 as SNEGSKA, both from the germline V gene (reference sequence). Reading from cysteine to phenylalanine, the CDR3 counts 14 amino acids. This entry keeps only the CDR3 DNA: 42 bases, framed from base 1. Clipping removes 4 bases from V and 3 bases from J, with 4 as the unmatched junction base count. The donors were roughly 38 Caucasian individuals from Russia, aged 6 to 90 years, who were systemically healthy. Around 9.7 milliliters of peripheral blood were collected from each donor into EDTA-treated Vacutainer tubes. Ficoll-Paque density-gradient centrifugation was used to isolate PBMCs, with at least 6.5 million per sample. Total RNA was extracted from PBMCs with Trizol reagent, with at least 6 micrograms obtained per sample. For every donor, an aliquot of PBMCs went through flow cytometry to measure the percentages of naive CD45RAhigh/CD27high T cells. The library was made by 5' RACE. Sequencing used an Illumina HiSeq 2500. A second PCR of roughly 7 to 11 cycles was performed with a sample-barcoded 5' primer and a J-beta primer mix. Each TCR beta cDNA molecule received a unique molecular identifier from a template-switch 5' adaptor carrying 12 random nucleotides. Each sample yielded at least 3 million CDR3-containing paired-end reads. The Mint cDNA synthesis kit, primed by a TRBC-specific oligonucleotide, was used to synthesize first-strand cDNA from all RNA. All cDNA was treated with uracil-DNA glycosylase and then went through a first 18-cycle PCR with the universal primers M1SS and BC2_uni_R. Per the authors' processing: Each sample was normalized by randomly selecting 1 million high-quality reads, each carrying a distinct molecular identifier. Instead of being binned into consensus sequences, reads with shared molecular identifiers were discarded. MiTCR, run with a Q25 quality threshold and the strictest error-elimination algorithm, handled CDR3 identification, clonotype clustering and error correction. A nonparametric unseen species model with Euler transformation was used to estimate lower-bound total TCR beta diversity. Through fastp at Q25 and MiXCR, TCRdb rebuilt clones from the public reads, retaining in-frame beta chains. Rows are combined by CDR3 protein, so each entry shows the most common genes and DNA. The V and J calls follow TCRdb's processing rather than the paper's. This sample is represented by about 1.1 million distinct CDR3 sequences; approximately 38% of them were singletons. Together, the top ten hold around 14% of the sample.

Study-wide conclusions, independent of this receptor: Donor CMV infection status was unknown, potentially confounding age-related changes in expanded clonotypes. Estimates of total diversity from one million sequenced T cells were regarded as lower bounds and underestimates. Since profiling was done on bulk unsorted PBMCs, naive and antigen-experienced compartments could not be conclusively compared. Observed TCR beta diversity per million T cells fell roughly linearly with age, and a significant reduction was already apparent by age around 40. The percentage of naive T cells measured by flow cytometry correlated strongly with observed TCR beta diversity. Compared with the aged group, the long-lived group had more naive CD4+ T cells, fewer expanded clones and increased TCR diversity, suggesting age selection.

The sample comprised blood. The rearrangement combines TRBV20-1 with TRBJ2-1, with 9 bases in between that match TRBD1. The clonotype originates from a young man in good health. The CDR3: CSAKPGQGYNEQFF. Here is the DNA: TGCAGTGCTAAGCCGGGACAGGGCTACAATGAGCAGTTCTTC.